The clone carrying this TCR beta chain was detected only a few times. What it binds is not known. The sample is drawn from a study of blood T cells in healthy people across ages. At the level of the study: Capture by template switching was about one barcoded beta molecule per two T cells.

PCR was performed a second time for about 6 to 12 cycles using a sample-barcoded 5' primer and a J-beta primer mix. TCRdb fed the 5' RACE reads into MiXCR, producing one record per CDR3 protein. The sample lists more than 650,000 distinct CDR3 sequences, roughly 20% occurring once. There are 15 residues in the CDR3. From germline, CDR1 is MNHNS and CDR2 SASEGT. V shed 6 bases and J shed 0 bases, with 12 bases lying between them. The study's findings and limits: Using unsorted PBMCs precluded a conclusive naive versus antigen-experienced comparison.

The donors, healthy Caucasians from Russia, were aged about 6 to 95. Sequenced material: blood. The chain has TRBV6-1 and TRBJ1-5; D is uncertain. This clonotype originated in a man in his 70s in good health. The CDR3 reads CASSVTAYSNQPQHF. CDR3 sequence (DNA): TGTGCCAGCAGCGTGACGGCTTATAGCAATCAGCCCCAGCATTTT.